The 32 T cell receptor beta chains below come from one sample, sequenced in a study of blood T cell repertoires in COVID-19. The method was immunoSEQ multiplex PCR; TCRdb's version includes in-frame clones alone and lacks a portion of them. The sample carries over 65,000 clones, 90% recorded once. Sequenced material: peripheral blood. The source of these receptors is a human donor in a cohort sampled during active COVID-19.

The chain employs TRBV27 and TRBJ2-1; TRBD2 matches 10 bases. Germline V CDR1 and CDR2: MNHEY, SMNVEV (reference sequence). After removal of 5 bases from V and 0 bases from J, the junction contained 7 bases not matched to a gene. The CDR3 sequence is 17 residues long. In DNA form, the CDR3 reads TGTGCCAGCAGTGATAGCGGGGGGCCTAGCTCCTACAATGAGCAGTTCTTC. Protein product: CASSDSGGPSSYNEQFF.

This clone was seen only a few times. The CDR3 nucleotides read TGTGCCAGCATAGGGAGGAGTTCACCCCTCCACTTT. Translated, it gives CASIGRSSPLHF. The rearrangement uses TRBV6-5 and TRBJ1-6, with D unclear. V lost 7 bases and J 9 bases, leaving 10 bases between the germline ends. Germline-derived CDR1 and CDR2 are MNHEY and SVGAGI. CDR3 length equals 12 residues.

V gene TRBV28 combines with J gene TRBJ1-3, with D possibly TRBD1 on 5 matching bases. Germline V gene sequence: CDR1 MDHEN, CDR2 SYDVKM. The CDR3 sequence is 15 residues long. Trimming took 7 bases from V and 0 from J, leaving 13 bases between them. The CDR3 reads CASTTGWGSGNTIYF. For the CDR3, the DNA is TGTGCCAGCACTACAGGATGGGGCTCTGGAAACACCATATATTTT.

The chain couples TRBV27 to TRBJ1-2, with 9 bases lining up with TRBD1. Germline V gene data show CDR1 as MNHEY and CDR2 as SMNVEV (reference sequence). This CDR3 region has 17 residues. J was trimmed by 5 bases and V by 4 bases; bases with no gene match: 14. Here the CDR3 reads CASSSGQGTPVGYGYTF. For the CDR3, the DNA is TGTGCCAGCAGTTCAGGACAGGGGACCCCCGTTGGATATGGCTACACCTTC.

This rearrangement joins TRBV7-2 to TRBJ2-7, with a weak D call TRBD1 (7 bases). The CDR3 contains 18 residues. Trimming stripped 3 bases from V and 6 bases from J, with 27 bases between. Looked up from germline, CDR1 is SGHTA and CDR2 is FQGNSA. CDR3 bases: TGTGCCAGCAGCTTCTCCGGGGGAAGGGGACAGCTCTCCAGCGAGCAGTACTTC. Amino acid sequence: CASSFSGGRGQLSSEQYF.

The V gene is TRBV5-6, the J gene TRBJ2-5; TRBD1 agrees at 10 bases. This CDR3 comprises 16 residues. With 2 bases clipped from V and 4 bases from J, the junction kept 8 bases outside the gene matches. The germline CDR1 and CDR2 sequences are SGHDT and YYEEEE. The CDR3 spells CASSFLADRGGETQYF. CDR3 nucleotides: TGTGCCAGCAGCTTCCTGGCGGACAGGGGGGGAGAGACCCAGTACTTC.

CDR3 sequence reads: CAISEAGVQDEQFF. Written as DNA, the CDR3 is TGTGCCATCAGTGAGGCGGGGGTACAGGATGAGCAGTTCTTC. The chain joins TRBV10-3 to TRBJ2-1; 7 bases fit TRBD2. The CDR3 length is 14 residues. Germline V gene lookup returns CDR1 ENHRY and CDR2 SYGVKD. V shed 2 bases and J 8 bases; nucleotides not matched to a gene: 6.

The CDR3 here is CSGVSGGFQYF. The CDR3 coding sequence is TGCAGTGGGGTTAGCGGGGGATTTCAGTACTTC. The J gene is TRBJ2-7, the V gene TRBV20-1; 9 positions agree with TRBD2. This CDR3 has 11 residues. The V segment lost 7 bases and the J segment 10 bases; nucleotides outside the gene matches: 8. Germline CDR1 reads DFQATT; CDR2 reads SNEGSKA (reference sequence).

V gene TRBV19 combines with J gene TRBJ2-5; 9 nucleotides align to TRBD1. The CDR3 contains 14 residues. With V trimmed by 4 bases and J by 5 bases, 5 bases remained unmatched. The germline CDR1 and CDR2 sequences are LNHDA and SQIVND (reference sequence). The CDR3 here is CASSTYRGPETQYF. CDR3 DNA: TGTGCCAGTAGTACATACAGGGGGCCGGAGACCCAGTACTTC.

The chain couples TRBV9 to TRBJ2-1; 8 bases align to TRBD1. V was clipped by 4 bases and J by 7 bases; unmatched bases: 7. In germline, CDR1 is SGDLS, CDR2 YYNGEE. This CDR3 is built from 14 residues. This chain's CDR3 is CASSPWTGRNEQFF. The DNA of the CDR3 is TGTGCCAGCAGCCCGTGGACAGGGAGGAATGAGCAGTTCTTC.

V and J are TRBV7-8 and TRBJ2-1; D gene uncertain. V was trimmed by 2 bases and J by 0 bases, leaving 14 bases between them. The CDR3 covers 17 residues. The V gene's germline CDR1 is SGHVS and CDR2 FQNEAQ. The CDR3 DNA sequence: TGTGCCAGCAGCTTAAGACCCCCGCGGAGCTCCTACAATGAGCAGTTCTTC. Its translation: CASSLRPPRSSYNEQFF.

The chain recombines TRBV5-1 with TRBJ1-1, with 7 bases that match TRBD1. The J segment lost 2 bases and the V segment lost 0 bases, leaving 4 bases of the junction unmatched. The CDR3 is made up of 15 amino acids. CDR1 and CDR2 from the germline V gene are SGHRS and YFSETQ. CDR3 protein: CASSLARGLNTEAFF. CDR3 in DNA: TGCGCCAGCAGCTTGGCTAGGGGGCTTAACACTGAAGCTTTCTTT.

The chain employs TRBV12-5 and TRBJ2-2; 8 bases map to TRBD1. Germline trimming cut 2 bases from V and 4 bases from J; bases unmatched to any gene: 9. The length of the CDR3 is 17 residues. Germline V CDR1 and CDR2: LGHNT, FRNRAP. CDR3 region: CASGLIGRGLGTGELFF. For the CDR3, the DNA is TGTGCTAGTGGTTTGATCGGCAGGGGGCTGGGCACCGGGGAGCTGTTTTTT.

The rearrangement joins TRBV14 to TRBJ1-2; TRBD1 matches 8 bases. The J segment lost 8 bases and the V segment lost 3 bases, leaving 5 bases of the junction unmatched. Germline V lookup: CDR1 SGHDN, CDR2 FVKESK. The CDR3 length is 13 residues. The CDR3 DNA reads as TGTGCCAGCAGCCAGGACAGGGTAGGCGGCTACACCTTC. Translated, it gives CASSQDRVGGYTF.

The CDR3 loop is CASSQEGGRSSYEQYF. In DNA, the CDR3 is TGTGCCAGCAGCCAAGAAGGGGGCCGGAGCTCCTACGAGCAGTACTTC. The chain has TRBV3-1 (or the pseudogene TRBV3-2) and TRBJ2-7, with 7 bases aligning to TRBD1. CDR1 and CDR2 (germline): LGHDT, YNNKEL (reference sequence). The CDR3 totals 16 residues. J gave up 0 bases and V 0 bases, and 5 bases lay outside the gene matches.

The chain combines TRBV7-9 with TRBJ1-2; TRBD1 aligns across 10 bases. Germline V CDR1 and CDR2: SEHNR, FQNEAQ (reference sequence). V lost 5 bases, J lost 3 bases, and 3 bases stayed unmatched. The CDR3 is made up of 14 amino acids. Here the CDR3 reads CASSAGTGDYGYTF. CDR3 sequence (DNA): TGTGCCAGCAGCGCCGGGACAGGGGACTATGGCTACACCTTC.

Here the CDR3 DNA reads TGTGCCAGCACCTGGGGACAGGACGGTGAAAAACTGTTTTTT. It is translated as CASTWGQDGEKLFF. This rearrangement joins TRBV7-6 to TRBJ1-4; 8 nucleotides align to TRBD1. Germline V gives CDR1 SGHVS, CDR2 FNYEAQ. The V and J ends lost 7 bases and 7 bases, in that order; junction bases with no gene match: 8. The CDR3 spans 14 residues.

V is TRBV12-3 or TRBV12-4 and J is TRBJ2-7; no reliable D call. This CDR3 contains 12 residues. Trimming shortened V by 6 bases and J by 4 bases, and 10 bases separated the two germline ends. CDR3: CASSPQEYEQYF. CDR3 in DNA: TGTGCCAGCAGCCCCCAGGAATACGAGCAGTACTTC.

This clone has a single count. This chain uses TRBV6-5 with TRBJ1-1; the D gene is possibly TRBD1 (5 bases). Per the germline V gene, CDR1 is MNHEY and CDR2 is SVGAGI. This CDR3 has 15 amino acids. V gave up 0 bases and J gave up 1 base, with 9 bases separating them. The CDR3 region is CASSYSRGGNTEAFF. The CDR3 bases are TGTGCCAGCAGTTACTCGAGGGGAGGGAACACTGAAGCTTTCTTT.

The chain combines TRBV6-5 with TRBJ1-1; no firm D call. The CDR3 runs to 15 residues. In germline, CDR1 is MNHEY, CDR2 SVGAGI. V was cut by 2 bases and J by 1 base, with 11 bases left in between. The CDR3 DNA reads TGTGCCAGCAGTTACGTCGTATTCGGGAACACTGAAGCTTTCTTT. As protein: CASSYVVFGNTEAFF.

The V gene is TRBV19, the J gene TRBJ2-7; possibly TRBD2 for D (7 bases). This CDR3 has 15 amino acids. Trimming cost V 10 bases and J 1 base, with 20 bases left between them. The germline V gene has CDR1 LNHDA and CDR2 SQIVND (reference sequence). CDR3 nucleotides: TGTGCCACCCGAGGCTTGGCGGGGGCTTCCTACGAGCAGTACTTC. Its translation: CATRGLAGASYEQYF.

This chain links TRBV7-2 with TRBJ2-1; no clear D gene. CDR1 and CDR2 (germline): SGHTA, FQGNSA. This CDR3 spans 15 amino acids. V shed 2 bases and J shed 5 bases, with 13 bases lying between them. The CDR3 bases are TGTGCCAGCAGCTTATGGGCAGATTTGGACAATGAGCAGTTCTTC. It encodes CASSLWADLDNEQFF.

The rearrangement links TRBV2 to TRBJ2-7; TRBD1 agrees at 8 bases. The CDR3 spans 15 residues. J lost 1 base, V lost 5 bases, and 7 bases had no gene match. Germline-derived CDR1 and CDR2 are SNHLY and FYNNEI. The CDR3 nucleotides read TGTGCCAGCAGTCCCGGACAGGGCCCATCCTACGAGCAGTACTTC. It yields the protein CASSPGQGPSYEQYF.

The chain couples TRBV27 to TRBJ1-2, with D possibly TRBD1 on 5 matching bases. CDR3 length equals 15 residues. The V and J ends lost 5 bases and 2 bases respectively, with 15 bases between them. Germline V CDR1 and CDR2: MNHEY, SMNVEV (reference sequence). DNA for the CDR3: TGTGCCAGCAGTCTGACAGCACAGATAAACTATGGCTACACCTTC. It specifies CASSLTAQINYGYTF.

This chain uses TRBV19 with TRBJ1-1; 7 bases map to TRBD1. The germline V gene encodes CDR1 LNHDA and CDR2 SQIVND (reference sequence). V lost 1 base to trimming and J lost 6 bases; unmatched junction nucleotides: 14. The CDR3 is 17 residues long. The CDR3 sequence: CASSIAQETGWVAEAFF. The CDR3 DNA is TGTGCCAGTAGTATAGCTCAGGAGACAGGGTGGGTCGCTGAAGCTTTCTTT.

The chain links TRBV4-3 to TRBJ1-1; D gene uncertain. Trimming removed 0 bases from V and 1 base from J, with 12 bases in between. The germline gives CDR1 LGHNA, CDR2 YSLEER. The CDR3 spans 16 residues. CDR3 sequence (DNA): TGCGCCAGCAGCCAAGATTTCGACGGGTGGAACACTGAAGCTTTCTTT. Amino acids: CASSQDFDGWNTEAFF.

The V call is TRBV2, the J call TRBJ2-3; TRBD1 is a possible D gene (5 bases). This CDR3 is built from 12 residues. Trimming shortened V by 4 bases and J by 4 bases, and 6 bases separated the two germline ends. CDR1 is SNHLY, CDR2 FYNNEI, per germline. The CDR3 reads CASSVTADTQYF. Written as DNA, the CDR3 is TGTGCCAGCAGTGTGACAGCAGATACGCAGTATTTT.

The CDR3 protein is CASSRQGLAGQETQYF. The CDR3, as DNA: TGTGCCAGCAGCCGCCAGGGACTAGCGGGGCAAGAGACCCAGTACTTC. The chain uses TRBV27 and TRBJ2-5, with TRBD2 matching over 13 bases. This CDR3 has 16 amino acids. V shed 6 bases, J shed 2 bases, and the junction held 6 bases outside the gene matches. Germline V gives CDR1 MNHEY, CDR2 SMNVEV (reference sequence).

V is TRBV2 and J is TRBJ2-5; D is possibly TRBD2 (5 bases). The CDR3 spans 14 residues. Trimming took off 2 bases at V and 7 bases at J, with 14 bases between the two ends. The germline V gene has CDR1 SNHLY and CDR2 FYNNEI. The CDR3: CASSELETGGTQYF. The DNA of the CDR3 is TGTGCCAGCAGTGAATTAGAAACCGGAGGGACCCAGTACTTC. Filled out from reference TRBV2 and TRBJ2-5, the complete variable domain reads EPEVTQTPSHQVTQMGQEVILRCVPISNHLYFYWYRQILGQKVEFLVSFYNNEISEKSEIFDDQFSVERPDGSNFTLKIRSTKLEDSAMYFCASSELETGGTQYFGPGTRLLVL.

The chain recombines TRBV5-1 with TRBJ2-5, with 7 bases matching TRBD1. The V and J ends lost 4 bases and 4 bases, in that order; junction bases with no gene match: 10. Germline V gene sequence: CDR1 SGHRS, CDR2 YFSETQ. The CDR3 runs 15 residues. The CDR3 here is CASSTGKGARETQYF. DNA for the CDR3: TGCGCCAGCAGCACGGGGAAGGGGGCGAGAGAGACCCAGTACTTC.

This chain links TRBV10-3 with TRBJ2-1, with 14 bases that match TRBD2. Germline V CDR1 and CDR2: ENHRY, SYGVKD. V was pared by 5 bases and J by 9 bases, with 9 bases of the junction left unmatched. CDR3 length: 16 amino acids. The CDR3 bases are TGTGCCATCAGTAAACTGACTAGCGGGGGGGCGGTTGAGCAGTTCTTC. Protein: CAISKLTSGGAVEQFF.

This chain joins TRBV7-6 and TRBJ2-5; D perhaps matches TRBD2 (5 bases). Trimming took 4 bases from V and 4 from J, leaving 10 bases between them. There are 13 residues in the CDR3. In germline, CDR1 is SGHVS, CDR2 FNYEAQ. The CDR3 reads CASSSLRGETQYF. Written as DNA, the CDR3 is TGTGCCAGCAGCTCTCTCCGGGGAGAGACCCAGTACTTC.